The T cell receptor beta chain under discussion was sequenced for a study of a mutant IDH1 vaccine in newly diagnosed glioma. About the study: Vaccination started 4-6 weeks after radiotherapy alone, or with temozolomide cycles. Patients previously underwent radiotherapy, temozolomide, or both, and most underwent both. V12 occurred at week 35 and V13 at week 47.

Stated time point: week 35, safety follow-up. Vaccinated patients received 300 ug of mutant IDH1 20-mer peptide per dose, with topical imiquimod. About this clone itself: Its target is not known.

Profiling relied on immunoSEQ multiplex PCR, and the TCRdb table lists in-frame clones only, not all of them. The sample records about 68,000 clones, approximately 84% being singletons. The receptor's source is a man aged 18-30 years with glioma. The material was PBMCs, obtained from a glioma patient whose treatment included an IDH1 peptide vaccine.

As DNA, the CDR3 is TGCGCCAGCAGTCTAGAGCGGGAGGTACCCTACGAGCAGTACTTC. Residues: CASSLEREVPYEQYF. The chain recombines TRBV4-3 with TRBJ2-7, with 9 bases aligning to TRBD2. The V segment lost 6 bases and the J segment 2 bases; nucleotides outside the gene matches: 8. This CDR3 is built from 15 residues. Germline CDR1 LGHNA, CDR2 YSLEER.